This T cell receptor (beta chain) was obtained from a study of blood T cells in healthy people across ages. General study results and limits: Naive T cell percentage by flow cytometry tracked strongly with beta diversity.

A second about 6 to 12 cycle PCR used barcoded and J-beta primers. Each cDNA was tagged by a template-switch adaptor containing 12 random nucleotides. TCRdb re-analysed the 5' RACE reads in MiXCR, keeping a single row per CDR3 protein. This sample carries roughly 680,000 distinct CDR3 sequences, under 25% of them seen once, and the ten largest clones take roughly 3.4%. This clonotype came up a few times. Its antigen is not identified. Per germline, CDR1 LGHDT and CDR2 YNNKEL (reference sequence). The length of the CDR3 is 16 residues. V lost 4 bases, J lost 1 base, and 11 bases lay in between. The origin of this receptor is a man between 65 and 79 years old in good health. Input material: blood. The chain uses TRBV3-1 and TRBJ2-6; D may be TRBD1 or TRBD2 (5 bases each). CDR3 protein: CASSRGISSGANVLTF. The CDR3, as DNA: TGTGCCAGCAGCCGGGGGATATCTTCTGGGGCCAACGTCCTGACTTTC.